This TCR beta chain was observed in a study of T cells in Graves' hyperthyroidism and ophthalmopathy. In this sample, this clonotype turned up many times. RNA transcripts yielded amplified TCR beta CDR3 regions. The study used the HTBI primer set for a first-round RT-PCR of the TCR CDR3. Using its own MiXCR run on the multiplex PCR reads, TCRdb lists one record per CDR3 protein. This table has about 840,000 distinct CDR3 sequences, about two fifths appearing once. CDR1 DFQATT and CDR2 SNEGSKA come from the germline V gene (reference sequence). V lost 5 bases, J lost 3 bases, and 10 bases lay in between. The CDR3 covers 12 residues.

The chain employs TRBV20-1 and TRBJ1-2; D is perhaps TRBD1 (6 bases). The sequence was collected from a man aged 18 to 35 with Graves' hyperthyroidism. The sequencing input was blood. CDR3 region: CSARRGHYGYTF. CDR3 DNA sequence: TGCAGTGCTCGCCGGGGGCACTATGGCTACACCTTC.